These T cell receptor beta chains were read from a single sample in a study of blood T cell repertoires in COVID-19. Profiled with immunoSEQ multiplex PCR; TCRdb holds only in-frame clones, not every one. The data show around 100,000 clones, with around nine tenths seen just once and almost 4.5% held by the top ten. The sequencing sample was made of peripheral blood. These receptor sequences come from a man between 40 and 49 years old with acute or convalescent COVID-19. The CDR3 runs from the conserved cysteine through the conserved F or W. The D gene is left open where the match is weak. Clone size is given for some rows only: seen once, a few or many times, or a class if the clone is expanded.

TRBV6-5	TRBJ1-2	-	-	CASSSPRGRDYGYTF	TGTGCCAGCAGTTCCCCGAGAGGTAGAGACTATGGCTACACCTTC
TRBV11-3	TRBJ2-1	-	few	CASSLAPGDEQFF	TGTGCCAGCAGCCTAGCGCCCGGGGATGAGCAGTTCTTC
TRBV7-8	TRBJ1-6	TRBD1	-	CASKGGENSPLHF	TGTGCCAGCAAAGGGGGCGAAAATTCACCCCTCCACTTT
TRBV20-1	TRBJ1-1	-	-	CSALQATEAFF	TGCAGTGCTCTACAGGCTACTGAAGCTTTCTTT
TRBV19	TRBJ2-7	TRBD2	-	CASSNGLAGGIYEQYF	TGTGCCAGTAGTAACGGACTAGCGGGAGGAATCTACGAGCAGTACTTC
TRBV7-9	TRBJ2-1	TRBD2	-	CASSLLAGGNSEQFF	TGTGCCAGCAGCCTCCTAGCGGGGGGGAACAGTGAGCAGTTCTTC
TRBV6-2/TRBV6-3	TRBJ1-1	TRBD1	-	CASSYLDRGMSTEAFF	TGTGCCAGCAGTTACTTGGACAGGGGAATGAGCACTGAAGCTTTCTTT
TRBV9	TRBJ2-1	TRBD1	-	CASSVGGQGRIAEQFF	TGTGCCAGCAGCGTAGGAGGACAGGGGCGCATCGCTGAGCAGTTCTTC
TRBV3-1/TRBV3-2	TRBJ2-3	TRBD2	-	CASSQAGLDTDTQYF	TGTGCCAGCAGCCAGGCGGGACTAGACACAGATACGCAGTATTTT
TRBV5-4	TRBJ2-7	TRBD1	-	CASSRTRGQGAYEQYF	TGTGCCAGCAGCCGGACCCGCGGACAGGGGGCCTACGAGCAGTACTTC
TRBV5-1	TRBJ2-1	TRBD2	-	CASSLTGTSVRDEQFF	TGCGCCAGCAGCCTTACCGGGACTAGCGTTCGCGATGAGCAGTTCTTC
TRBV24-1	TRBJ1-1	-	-	CATSDPPSVTEAFF	TGTGCCACCAGTGACCCCCCCTCCGTAACTGAAGCTTTCTTT
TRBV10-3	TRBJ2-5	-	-	CAISEFQGYQETQYF	TGTGCCATCAGTGAGTTTCAGGGGTACCAAGAGACCCAGTACTTC
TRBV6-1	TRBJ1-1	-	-	CASSEQGYPEAFF	TGTGCCAGCAGTGAACAGGGATATCCTGAAGCTTTCTTT
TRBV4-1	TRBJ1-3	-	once	CASSQVGGVGSGNTIYF	TGCGCCAGCAGCCAAGTTGGAGGGGTAGGCTCTGGAAACACCATATATTTT
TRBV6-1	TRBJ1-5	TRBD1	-	CASSVFRGTGGQPQHF	TGTGCCAGCAGTGTCTTCCGTGGGACAGGGGGGCAGCCCCAGCATTTT
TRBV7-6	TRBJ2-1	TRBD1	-	CASSPRQGLNNEQFF	TGTGCCAGCAGCCCCCGACAGGGGTTGAACAATGAGCAGTTCTTC